This section outlines one T cell receptor beta chain sequence together with its context. The antigen is undetermined. V lost 4 bases and J lost 5, with 12 bases in between. Germline loops: CDR1 SNHLY, CDR2 FYNNEI. This CDR3 region has 13 residues. The sample is drawn from a study of cytomegalovirus exposure and HLA in healthy donors. Looking at the study overall: Earlier results showed roughly 120 million unique TCR beta sequences derived from roughly 200 million T cells. Findings and caveats of the study: Later analysis suggested most CMV-associated TCR beta chains were HLA-restricted. Specificity for CMV antigens was confirmed in vitro for a few of the CMV-associated chains.

The PCR ran on 60 Vbeta and 13 Jbeta primers. Assay: immunoSEQ multiplex PCR; the TCRdb copy retains only in-frame clones and omits some. The table lists 130,000 to 150,000 clones, over 75% of them singletons. Sequenced input: PBMCs. The V and J genes are TRBV2 and TRBJ2-7; D is ambiguous. This TCR was sampled from a woman under 40 in good health and CMV-seronegative. The CDR3 nucleotides are TGTGCCAGCAGTGTGAGGCGAATGAACGAGCAGTACTTC. This translates into CASSVRRMNEQYF.